This TCR beta chain was obtained from a study of shared clonotypes between healthy human individuals. Clones were read by immunoSEQ multiplex PCR, and TCRdb kept only the in-frame ones, dropping some. This table has roughly 1,800,000 clones, 85% to 95% appearing once. V lost 3 bases to trimming and J lost 6 bases, with 16 bases between them. The length of the CDR3 is 15 residues. Germline loops: CDR1 SGHAT, CDR2 FQNNGV. As defined, naive CD8 cells were CD45RO-negative and positively selected for CCR7, with terminally differentiated effector memory CD45RA+ cells excluded. Sequenced sample: naive CD8+ T cells sorted from blood. This chain joins TRBV11-2 and TRBJ2-3, with D tentatively TRBD2 (6 bases). This TCR derives from a man aged 18-30 years in good health. The DNA of the CDR3 is TGTGCCAGCAGCTTGCCTCTGCATGGGGGGGATACGCAGTATTTT. Translated: CASSLPLHGGDTQYF.